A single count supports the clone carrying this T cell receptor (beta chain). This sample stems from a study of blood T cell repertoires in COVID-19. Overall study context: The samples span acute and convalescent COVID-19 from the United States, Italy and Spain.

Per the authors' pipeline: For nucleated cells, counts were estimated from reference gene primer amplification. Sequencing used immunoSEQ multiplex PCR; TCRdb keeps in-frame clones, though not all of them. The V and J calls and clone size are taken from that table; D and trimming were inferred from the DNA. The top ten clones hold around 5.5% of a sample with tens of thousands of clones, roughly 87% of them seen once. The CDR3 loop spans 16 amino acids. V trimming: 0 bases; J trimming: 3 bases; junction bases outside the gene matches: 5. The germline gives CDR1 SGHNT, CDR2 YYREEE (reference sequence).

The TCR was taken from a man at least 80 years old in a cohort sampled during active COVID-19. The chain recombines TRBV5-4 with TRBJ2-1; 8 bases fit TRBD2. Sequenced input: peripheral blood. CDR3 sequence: CASSLAGGGYYNEQFF. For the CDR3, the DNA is TGTGCCAGCAGCTTGGCCGGGGGGGGCTACTACAATGAGCAGTTCTTC.